A single sample gave rise to the 22 T cell receptor beta chains below, sequenced in a study of preoperative IRX-2 immunotherapy in early breast cancer. The treatment: preoperative locoregional IRX-2 cytokine immunotherapy. Assay used: immunoSEQ multiplex PCR; TCRdb lists only in-frame clones, some missing. This sample has about 5,600 clones, with roughly 69% found just once. The sample in question was tumor tissue, obtained before IRX-2 immunotherapy. The receptors were gathered from a human donor with breast cancer.

This chain links TRBV6-8 with TRBJ1-2; D remains ambiguous. The CDR3 is 14 residues long. Germline CDR1 reads MNHGY; CDR2 reads SAAAGT. Deletions cut 6 bases from V and 3 bases from J, with 14 bases between. CDR3 sequence: CASSKGSRDYGYTF. The CDR3 DNA reads as TGTGCCAGCAGCAAGGGCTCCAGAGACTATGGCTACACCTTC.

CDR3 sequence reads: CASSPTRRYFHEQFF. Written as DNA, the CDR3 is TGTGCCAGCAGCCCCACCCGGAGGTACTTCCATGAGCAGTTCTTC. V is TRBV7-7 and J is TRBJ2-1; TRBD2 might be the D (5 bases). Per the germline V gene, CDR1 is SSHAT and CDR2 is FNYEAQ (reference sequence). The V end lost 5 bases, the J end lost 8 bases, and 19 bases lay between the germline ends. This CDR3 region has 15 residues.

V usage is TRBV5-1 and J usage is TRBJ2-5; the D call may be TRBD1 or TRBD2 (5 bases each). Looked up from germline, CDR1 is SGHRS and CDR2 is YFSETQ. The CDR3 covers 15 residues. The V and J ends lost 4 bases and 5 bases respectively, with 18 bases between them. This CDR3 is CASSDGTNRRETQYF. CDR3 nucleotides: TGCGCCAGCAGCGATGGGACGAACAGGAGGGAGACCCAGTACTTC.

The chain joins TRBV19 to TRBJ1-3; D is perhaps TRBD1 (5 bases). The CDR3 length is 14 residues. V was clipped by 10 bases and J by 0 bases, with 13 bases between them. Germline values: CDR1 LNHDA, CDR2 SQIVND (reference sequence). DNA of the CDR3: TGTGCCACTTCTACCGGGGCCTCTGGAAACACCATATATTTT. Translating it yields CATSTGASGNTIYF.

This clone is categorized as medium-sized. An end of the junction differs from the germline gene, which may be a read error. The chain combines TRBV28 with TRBJ2-7; 7 bases line up with TRBD2. CDR1 is MDHEN, CDR2 SYDVKM, per germline. This CDR3 region has 14 residues. The DNA of the CDR3 is TGTGCCACCAGTTTGGCGGGAGCGGTGTACGAGCAGTACTTC. Protein sequence: CATSLAGAVYEQYF.

The chain employs TRBV14 and TRBJ2-5, with unresolved D. Between the trimmed V and J ends, which lost 1 base and 2 bases, there was a span of 17 bases. The CDR3 is 17 residues long. Germline values: CDR1 SGHDN, CDR2 FVKESK. The CDR3 protein is CASSQGLSSPRQETQYF. CDR3 coding DNA: TGTGCCAGCAGCCAAGGGCTAAGTTCTCCACGGCAAGAGACCCAGTACTTC.

The chain links TRBV5-1 to TRBJ2-1; 9 bases agree with TRBD2. After removal of 4 bases from V and 7 bases from J, the junction contained 9 bases not matched to a gene. Germline V gene lookup returns CDR1 SGHRS and CDR2 YFSETQ. The CDR3 extends over 15 amino acids. As DNA, the CDR3 is TGCGCCAGCAGCCCAGTAGCGGGAGTTGGTAATGAGCAGTTCTTC. Its translation is CASSPVAGVGNEQFF. Complete variable domain (other parts from reference TRBV5-1 and TRBJ2-1): KAGVTQTPRYLIKTRGQQVTLSCSPISGHRSVSWYQQTPGQGLQFLFEYFSETQRNKGNFPGRFSGRQFSNSRSEMNVSTLELGDSALYLCASSPVAGVGNEQFFGPGTRLTVL.

In its sample, this clone ranks as large. The chain carries TRBV11-3 and TRBJ2-3; 15 nucleotides agree with TRBD2. From germline, CDR1 is SGHNT and CDR2 YENEEA. This CDR3 is built from 16 residues. J gave up 6 bases and V 4 bases, and 5 bases lay outside the gene matches. For the CDR3, the DNA is TGTGCCAGCAGCTCAGGACTAGCGGGAGGGGTGGATACGCAGTATTTT. As protein: CASSSGLAGGVDTQYF.

This clone was seen more than once but under ten times. The gene calls are TRBV28 and TRBJ2-1, with 11 bases that match TRBD2. V lost 5 bases, J lost 6 bases, and 6 bases stayed unmatched. Germline V gene sequence: CDR1 MDHEN, CDR2 SYDVKM. The CDR3 is made up of 15 amino acids. CDR3 DNA: TGTGCCAGCAGTGACCCTAGCGGGAGGTTCAATGAGCAGTTCTTC. Translated: CASSDPSGRFNEQFF.

The chain combines TRBV11-3 with TRBJ1-1; D gene ambiguous. There are 15 residues in the CDR3. Germline lookup yields CDR1 SGHNT and CDR2 YENEEA. The V and J ends lost 5 bases and 4 bases respectively, with 17 bases between them. The CDR3 sequence: CASSRGGEGSTEAFF. The CDR3 coding sequence is TGTGCCAGCAGCCGAGGCGGGGAAGGTAGCACTGAAGCTTTCTTT.

Only a few counts were recorded for this clone. CDR3 sequence: CASMAGPYEQYF. The CDR3 coding sequence is TGTGCCAGCATGGCCGGGCCTTACGAGCAGTACTTC. This chain joins TRBV6-8 and TRBJ2-7; D remains ambiguous. Germline V gene data show CDR1 as MNHGY and CDR2 as SAAAGT. Trimming cost V 7 bases and J 4 bases, with 11 bases left between them. The CDR3 covers 12 residues.

The chain employs TRBV28 and TRBJ2-1; 12 nucleotides line up with TRBD1. Germline V gene sequence: CDR1 MDHEN, CDR2 SYDVKM. This CDR3 has 15 amino acids. The ends lost 4 bases at V and 8 bases at J; junction bases unmatched: 6. CDR3 loop: CASSWGQGAFDEQFF. CDR3 nucleotide sequence: TGTGCCAGCAGTTGGGGACAGGGGGCATTCGATGAGCAGTTCTTC.

J is TRBJ2-2 and V is TRBV19; 9 positions agree with TRBD2. Germline lookup yields CDR1 LNHDA and CDR2 SQIVND (reference sequence). Losses at the gene ends were 8 bases for V and 6 bases for J; bases not matched to a gene: 10. There are 15 residues in the CDR3. CDR3 sequence reads: CASDGAGGPSGELFF. CDR3 nucleotides: TGTGCCAGTGATGGGGCGGGAGGGCCCTCCGGGGAGCTGTTTTTT. The variable domain in full, with the rest retrieved from reference TRBV19 and TRBJ2-2, is DGGITQSPKYLFRKEGQNVTLSCEQNLNHDAMYWYRQDPGQGLRLIYYSQIVNDFQKGDIAEGYSVSREKKESFPLTVTSAQKNPTAFYLCASDGAGGPSGELFFGEGSRLTVL.

This sequence joins TRBV1 and TRBJ2-1. TRBV1 corresponds to a pseudogene. The CDR3 covers 14 residues. Written as DNA, the CDR3 is TGCGCCAGCAGCCTGGCTTACTCGTACAATGAGCAGTTCTTC. It specifies CASSLAYSYNEQFF.

The V call is TRBV28, the J call TRBJ1-5; 12 bases line up with TRBD1. Unmatched junction bases numbered 3, after V lost 3 bases and J lost 6 bases. This CDR3 has 15 residues. CDR1 and CDR2 from the germline V gene are MDHEN and SYDVKM. The CDR3 protein is CASSLGQGASQPQHF. CDR3 nucleotides: TGTGCCAGCAGTTTGGGACAGGGGGCGAGTCAGCCCCAGCATTTT.

This rearrangement joins TRBV11-3 to TRBJ2-7, with D perhaps being TRBD1 or TRBD2 (5 bases each). The CDR3 length is 14 residues. The V gene's germline CDR1 is SGHNT and CDR2 YENEEA. V lost 5 bases and J 3 bases, leaving 14 bases between the germline ends. The CDR3 here is CASSPPGRNYEQYF. CDR3 sequence (DNA): TGTGCCAGCAGCCCGCCGGGACGGAACTACGAGCAGTACTTC.

The chain employs TRBV23-1 and TRBJ2-1; 7 bases are a match to TRBD1. TRBV23-1 is an ORF for which the function is uncertain. V dropped 5 bases and J dropped 4; count of bases not matched to a gene: 11. The CDR3 is 16 amino acids. As DNA, the CDR3 is TGCGCCAGCAGTGCCCGGGACAGACCAGCTTACAATGAGCAGTTCTTC. Protein sequence: CASSARDRPAYNEQFF.

This clone came up once. Written as DNA, the CDR3 is TGTGCCAGCTCACTACGCCGACTCCCCTACGAGCAGTACTTC. This translates into CASSLRRLPYEQYF. The chain employs TRBV18 and TRBJ2-7; D is unresolved. V lost 4 bases, J lost 2 bases, and 12 bases lay in between. Germline CDR1 and CDR2: KGHSH and LQKENI. The CDR3 loop spans 14 amino acids.

The CDR3 DNA follows: TGTGCCAGCAGTGACTGGACTAGCGGGGGATACACAGATACGCAGTATTTT. This translates into CASSDWTSGGYTDTQYF. The chain employs TRBV6-8 and TRBJ2-3, with 13 nucleotides matching TRBD2. Trimming at V came to 5 bases and at J to 2 bases, leaving 7 bases not matched to a gene. From germline, CDR1 is MNHGY and CDR2 SAAAGT. CDR3 length: 17 residues.

The chain is built from TRBV22-1 and TRBJ2-5; the D call in the table, TRBD1, was not verified against the DNA. TRBV22-1 is a documented pseudogene. This CDR3 spans 14 amino acids. CDR3 loop: CASSLGQGGETQYF. CDR3 nucleotides: TGTGCCAGCAGTTTAGGGCAGGGTGGGGAGACCCAGTACTTC.

The rearrangement uses TRBV7-1 and TRBJ1-2; 7 nucleotides agree with TRBD1. TRBV7-1 is known as an ORF, though its function is uncertain. This CDR3 contains 13 residues. V dropped 4 bases and J dropped 7; count of bases not matched to a gene: 6. The CDR3 region is CASSLTGVRGYTF. The CDR3 DNA reads TGTGCCAGCAGCTTAACAGGGGTTCGTGGCTACACCTTC.

By share, this clone counts as medium-sized. V usage is TRBV19 and J usage is TRBJ1-5; D uncertain. In germline, CDR1 is LNHDA, CDR2 SQIVND (reference sequence). The V and J ends lost 8 bases and 0 bases respectively, with 8 bases between them. There are 13 residues in the CDR3. The CDR3 reads CASQDYSNQPQHF. In DNA form, the CDR3 reads TGTGCCAGTCAGGACTATAGCAATCAGCCCCAGCATTTT.